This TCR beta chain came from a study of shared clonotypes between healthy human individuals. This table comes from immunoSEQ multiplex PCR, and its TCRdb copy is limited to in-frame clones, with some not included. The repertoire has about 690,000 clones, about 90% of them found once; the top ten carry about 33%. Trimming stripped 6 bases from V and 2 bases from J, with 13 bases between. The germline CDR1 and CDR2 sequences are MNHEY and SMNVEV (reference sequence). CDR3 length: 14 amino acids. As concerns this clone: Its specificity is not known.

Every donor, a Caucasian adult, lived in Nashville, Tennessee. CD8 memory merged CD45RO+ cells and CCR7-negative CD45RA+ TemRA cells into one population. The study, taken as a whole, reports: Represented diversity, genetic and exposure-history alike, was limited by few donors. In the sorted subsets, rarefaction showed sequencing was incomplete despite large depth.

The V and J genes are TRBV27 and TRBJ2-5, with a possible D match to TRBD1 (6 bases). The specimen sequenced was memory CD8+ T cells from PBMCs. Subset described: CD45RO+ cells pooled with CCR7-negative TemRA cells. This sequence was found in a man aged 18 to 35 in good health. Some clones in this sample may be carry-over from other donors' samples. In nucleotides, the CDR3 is TGTGCCAGCAGGGACAGAGGATATCAAGAGACCCAGTACTTC. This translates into CASRDRGYQETQYF.